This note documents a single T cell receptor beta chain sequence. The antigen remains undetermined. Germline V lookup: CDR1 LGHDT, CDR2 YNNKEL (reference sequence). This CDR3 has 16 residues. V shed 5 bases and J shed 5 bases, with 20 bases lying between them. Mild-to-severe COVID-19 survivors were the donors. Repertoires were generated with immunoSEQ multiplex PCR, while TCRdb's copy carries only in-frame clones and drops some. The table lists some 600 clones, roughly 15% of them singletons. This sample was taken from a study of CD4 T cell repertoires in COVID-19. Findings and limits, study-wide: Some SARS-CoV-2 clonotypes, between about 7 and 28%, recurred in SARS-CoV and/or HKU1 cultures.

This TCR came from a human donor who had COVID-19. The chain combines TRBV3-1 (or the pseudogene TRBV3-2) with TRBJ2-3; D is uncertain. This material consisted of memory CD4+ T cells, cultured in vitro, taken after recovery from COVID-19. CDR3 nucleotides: TGTGCCAGCAGCGGAAGTCGTCCCATTTGTCAAGATACGCAGTATTTT. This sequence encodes CASSGSRPICQDTQYF.